The present TCR beta chain was sequenced within a study of blood T cell repertoires in COVID-19. Study at large: Some COVID-19 samples were acute and others convalescent; all came from the United States, Italy and Spain. In each case, the material was cDNA or gDNA derived from T cells, B-cell-depleted T cells, or PBMCs.

Authors' methods: Reference gene primer amplification yielded estimated nucleated cell counts. Clones were read by immunoSEQ multiplex PCR, and TCRdb kept only the in-frame ones, dropping some. V, J and clone size reflect that table, while D and trimming were determined from the DNA. Of about 75,000 clones in the sample, roughly 88% were seen once. The CDR3 extends over 18 amino acids. The ends lost 4 bases at V and 0 bases at J; junction bases unmatched: 10. CDR1 and CDR2 from the germline V gene are LGHDT and YNNKEL (reference sequence). The specimen sequenced was peripheral blood. The TCR originated in a human donor in a cohort sampled during active COVID-19. J is TRBJ1-3 and V is TRBV3-1 (or the pseudogene TRBV3-2); TRBD1 aligns across 9 bases. The CDR3 region has the DNA TGTGCCAGCAGCCCCAAGGACAGGGGTGTGGGCTCTGGAAACACCATATATTTT. Translating it yields CASSPKDRGVGSGNTIYF.